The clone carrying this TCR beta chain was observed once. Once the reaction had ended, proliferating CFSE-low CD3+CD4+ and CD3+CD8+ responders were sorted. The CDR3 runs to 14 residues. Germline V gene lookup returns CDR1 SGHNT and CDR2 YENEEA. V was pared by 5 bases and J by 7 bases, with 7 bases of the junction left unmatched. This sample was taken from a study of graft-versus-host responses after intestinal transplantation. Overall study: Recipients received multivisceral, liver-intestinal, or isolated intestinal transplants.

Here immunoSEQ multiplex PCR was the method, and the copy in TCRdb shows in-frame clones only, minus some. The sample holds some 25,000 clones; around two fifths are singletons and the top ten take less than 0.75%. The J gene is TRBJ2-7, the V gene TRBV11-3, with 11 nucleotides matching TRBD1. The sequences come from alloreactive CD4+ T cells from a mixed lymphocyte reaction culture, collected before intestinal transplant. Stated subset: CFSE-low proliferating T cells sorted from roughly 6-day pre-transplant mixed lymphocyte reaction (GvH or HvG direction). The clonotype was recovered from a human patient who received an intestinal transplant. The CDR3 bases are TGTGCCAGCAGCCGGACGGGACAGGGGGAAGAGCAGTACTTC. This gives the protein CASSRTGQGEEQYF. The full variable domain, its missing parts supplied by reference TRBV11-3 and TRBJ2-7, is EAGVVQSPRYKIIEKKQPVAFWCNPISGHNTLYWYLQNLGQGPELLIRYENEEAVDDSQLPKDRFSAERLKGVDSTLKIQPAELGDSAVYLCASSRTGQGEEQYFGPGTRLTVT.